The entry that follows covers one T cell receptor beta chain sequence. Its cognate antigen is unknown. This sample stems from a study of T cell responses to AZD1222 COVID-19 vaccine. Study-wide findings and caveats: Spike-wide vaccine-associated CD4 TCRs dominated at 160-218 and 743-854.

The CDR3 covers 14 residues. From germline, CDR1 is MDHEN and CDR2 SYDVKM. V was shortened by 7 bases and J by 2 bases, with 15 bases between the two germline ends. The assay was immunoSEQ multiplex PCR, and TCRdb's table has in-frame clones only and misses some. The data contain approximately 77,000 clones, about 90% of them singletons. This specimen consisted of peripheral blood, obtained on day 0 of MenACWY control vaccination. The TCR sequence derives from an adult in good health. The chain combines TRBV28 with TRBJ2-7; possibly TRBD1 for D (6 bases). This CDR3 is CASTQTTGAYEQYF. DNA for the CDR3: TGTGCCAGCACCCAGACGACAGGAGCCTACGAGCAGTACTTC.